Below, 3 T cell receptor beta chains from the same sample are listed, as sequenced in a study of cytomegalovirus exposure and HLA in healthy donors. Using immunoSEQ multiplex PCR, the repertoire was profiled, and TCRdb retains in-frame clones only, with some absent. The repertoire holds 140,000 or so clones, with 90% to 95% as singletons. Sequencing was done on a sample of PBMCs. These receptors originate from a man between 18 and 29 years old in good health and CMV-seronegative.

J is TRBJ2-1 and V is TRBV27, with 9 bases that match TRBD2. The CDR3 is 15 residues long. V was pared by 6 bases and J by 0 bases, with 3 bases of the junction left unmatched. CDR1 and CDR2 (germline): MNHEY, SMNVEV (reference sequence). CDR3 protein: CASSNSGSSYNEQFF. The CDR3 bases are TGTGCCAGCAGCAATAGCGGGAGCTCCTACAATGAGCAGTTCTTC.

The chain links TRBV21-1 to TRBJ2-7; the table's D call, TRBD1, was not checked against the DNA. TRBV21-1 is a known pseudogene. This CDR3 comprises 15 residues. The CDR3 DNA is TGTGCCAGCAGCAAGGGGACAGTCACCAAATACGAGCAGTACGTC. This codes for CASSKGTVTKYEQYV.

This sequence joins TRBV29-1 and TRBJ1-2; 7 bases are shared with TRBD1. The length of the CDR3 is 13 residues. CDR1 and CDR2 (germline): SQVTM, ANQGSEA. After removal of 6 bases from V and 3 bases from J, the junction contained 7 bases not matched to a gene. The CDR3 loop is CSVDDDRDYGYTF. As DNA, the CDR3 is TGCAGCGTAGATGACGACAGGGACTATGGCTACACCTTC.